A single sample is the source of the 6 T cell receptor beta chains below, sequenced in a study of blood T cells in healthy people across ages. A second roughly 6 to 11 cycle PCR used barcoded and J-beta primers. TCRdb processed the 5' RACE reads anew with MiXCR; each CDR3 protein has one entry. Altogether more than 500,000 distinct CDR3 sequences are present, 25% to 30% being singletons, with the ten largest covering less than 20%. What was sequenced was blood. These receptors all stem from a woman in her 70s in good health.

This chain connects TRBV9 to TRBJ2-5, with D tentatively TRBD1 (5 bases). The germline V gene has CDR1 SGDLS and CDR2 YYNGEE. V shed 3 bases and J shed 2 bases, with 11 bases lying between them. The CDR3 is 14 amino acids. The CDR3 DNA reads TGTGCCAGCAGCGCTGGACAAGGGCAAGAGACCCAGTACTTC. Encoded protein: CASSAGQGQETQYF.

The chain is built from TRBV4-3 and TRBJ2-7; either TRBD1 or TRBD2 may supply D (6 bases each). V lost 4 bases, J lost 3 bases, and 16 bases lay in between. This CDR3 is 15 amino acids long. CDR1 is LGHNA and CDR2 is YSLEER in the germline V gene. Here the CDR3 reads CASSLNPGGLYEQYF. DNA of the CDR3: TGCGCCAGCAGCCTAAACCCCGGGGGCCTCTACGAGCAGTACTTC.

The rearrangement uses TRBV6-1 and TRBJ2-3; D not certain. Germline V CDR1 and CDR2: MNHNS, SASEGT. Trimming removed 0 bases from V and 6 bases from J, with 10 bases in between. This CDR3 region has 14 residues. The DNA for the CDR3 is TGTGCCAGCAGTGAAGCTGGTAGCTCGGATACGCAGTATTTT. This codes for CASSEAGSSDTQYF.

For this clonotype: The junction departs from the called germline gene at one end, perhaps through a read error. This rearrangement joins TRBV7-3 to TRBJ2-5; tentatively, D is TRBD1 or TRBD2 (6 bases each). Germline CDR1 reads SGHTA; CDR2 reads FQGTGA. This CDR3 spans 16 amino acids. The CDR3 loop reads CAGSLGGVGGEETQYF. The CDR3 DNA is TGCGCCGGCAGCCTAGGCGGGGTAGGGGGTGAAGAGACCCAGTACTTC.

J is TRBJ1-1 and V is TRBV10-3; 7 bases are a match to TRBD1. The CDR3 contains 14 residues. V lost 6 bases, J lost 4 bases, and 8 bases stayed unmatched. Germline CDR1 ENHRY, CDR2 SYGVKD. CDR3 nucleotide sequence: TGTGCCATCAGCGCCTTCGAGGGGGCCACTGAAGCTTTCTTT. Amino acid sequence: CAISAFEGATEAFF.

Note on this clonotype: A junction end diverges from the germline sequence, so it may reflect a read error. The chain has TRBV5-1 and TRBJ2-7; D ambiguous. The CDR3 sequence is 14 residues long. Germline V gene lookup returns CDR1 SGHRS and CDR2 YFSETQ. The CDR3 region is CASNLAVPDYEQYF. The CDR3 nucleotides read TGCGCCAGCAACTTGGCCGTACCAGACTACGAGCAGTACTTC.